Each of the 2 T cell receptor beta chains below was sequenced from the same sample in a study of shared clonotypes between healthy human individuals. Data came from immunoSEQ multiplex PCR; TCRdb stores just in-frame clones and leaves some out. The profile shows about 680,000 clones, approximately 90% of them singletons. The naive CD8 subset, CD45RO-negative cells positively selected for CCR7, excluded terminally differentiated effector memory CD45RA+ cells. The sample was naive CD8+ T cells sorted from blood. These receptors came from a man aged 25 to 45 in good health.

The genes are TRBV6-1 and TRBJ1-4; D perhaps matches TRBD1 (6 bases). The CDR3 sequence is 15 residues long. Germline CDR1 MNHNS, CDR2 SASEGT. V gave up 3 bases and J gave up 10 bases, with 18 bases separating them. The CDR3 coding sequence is TGTGCCAGCAGTGACCGGACGGGGGCCTTGGGAAAACTGTTTTTT. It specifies CASSDRTGALGKLFF.

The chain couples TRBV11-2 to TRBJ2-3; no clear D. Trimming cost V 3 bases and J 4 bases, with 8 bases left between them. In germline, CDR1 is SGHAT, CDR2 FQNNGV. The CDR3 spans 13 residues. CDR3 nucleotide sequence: TGTGCCAGCAGCTTGAATGGGCCAGATACGCAGTATTTT. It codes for CASSLNGPDTQYF.